This T cell receptor beta chain was recorded in a study of cytomegalovirus exposure and HLA in healthy donors (dated by TCRdb to 2016 to 2017). About the investigation overall: An earlier analysis of roughly 630 of the donors reported more than 250 Gb of sequence data and about 100 million unique TCR beta sequences from around 200 million T cells. An early release covering roughly 600 HLA-typed donors comprised about 320 gigabases of sequencing data and tens of millions of unique TCR sequences. Among the roughly 390 genotyped donors, around 81% belonged to the genetic ancestry cluster associated with self-reported Caucasian donors. The study aimed to test whether cataloging public T cell receptors could reveal signatures of past pathogen exposure. The study profiled the T cell repertoires of about 720 subjects by immunosequencing and related them to cytomegalovirus serostatus. In addition to the first cohort of 666 subjects, a separate validation cohort of 120 different subjects was used. High-throughput TCR immunosequencing, statistical association of individual TCRs with disease status, and machine learning were combined to predict cytomegalovirus infection status. A later analysis re-examined previously published TCR beta repertoires from just over 650 donors and added high-resolution HLA genotyping to investigate patterns of TCR occurrence. Rather than using new phenotypic data, the later analysis identified candidate immune exposures from TCR beta sequences and from how often those sequences occurred across donors. An earlier analysis of 587 of the donors used high-throughput TCR beta sequencing to judge whether each TCR beta V gene segment behaved as functional or pseudogenic. Donor age, sex, ethnicity and CMV serostatus were compiled alongside the repertoire data. Genome-wide SNP genotypes for about 55% of the 666 donors were used in a later genetic analysis, which treated that subset as a discovery cohort. Every discovery cohort repertoire had been produced on one sequencing platform. Class I and class II HLA loci were covered by the typing at four-digit resolution. The number of typed donors differed by locus: roughly 620-630 for A, B, C, DRB1 and DQB1; approximately 520 for DQA1; some 590 for DPA1; and around 490 for DPB1. Five DR-DQ haplotypes were handled as single units for association and clustering because linkage in the cohort was strong. Among about 390 genotyped donors of the cohort, an average of approximately 230,000 unique TCR beta nucleotide sequences were sequenced per donor, about a sixth of them non-productive.

Overall results and qualifications from the work: In this cohort, only TCR beta chains were sequenced, and detectable features were limited by the absence of alpha or paired-chain data. In a later analysis, 16,951 TCR beta sequences were associated with specific HLA alleles at a false discovery rate of 0.05. Correlated functional status among segregating V segments might be attributable to linkage disequilibrium, but an unknown experimental factor could not be ruled out. Sequencing depth was assumed to be roughly uniform across donors in the presence/absence analyses, though that assumption may not hold. While some public TCRs were present in many individuals, most TCR sequences turned up only very rarely across donors. In a later analysis, several top co-occurrence clusters were reported to appear linked to parvovirus B19, influenza, CMV and Epstein-Barr virus. According to a later analysis, TCR association rates differed among HLA loci, with DRB1 alleles showing the most associated TCRs and HLA-C alleles showing the fewest. In a later analysis, HLA-associated TCR beta chains showed more clonal expansion and lower generation probabilities than non-associated chains that were equally common. The study gave a list of about 160 TCR beta chains associated with cytomegalovirus. According to a later genetic analysis, donors in an Asian-associated ancestry cluster had fewer N-insertions in productive TCRs than the roughly 700-donor mean. Three of the identified cytomegalovirus-associated TCR beta chains were confirmed in vitro to be specific for cytomegalovirus antigens. In an earlier analysis of fewer than 750 of the donors, most TCR beta V segments were observed in productive rearrangements about 87% or about 30% of the time, broadly matching IMGT annotations. A later analysis found that most CMV-associated TCR beta chains appeared HLA-restricted, with HLA associations seemingly driven largely by CMV exposure. Cytomegalovirus status was reported to be diagnosed by the classifier with high specificity and sensitivity in both the original and validation cohorts. A cluster of highly shared sequence variants was judged likely to represent a technical artifact of the sequencing pipeline. Over 15 rarely observed V segments, including chromosome 9 orphons, were excluded from the earlier analysis of just under 600 of the donors because counts were too low. V-gene and J-gene trimming of TCR beta chains was associated with a missense DCLRE1C variant in a later genetic analysis, and the association was replicated in an independent cohort. A further reported finding was that TCR beta sequences accurately predicted the HLA-A and HLA-B alleles for most subjects in the first cohort. Because HLA typing was unavailable for some donors at each locus, only the typed subset was used in association tests. The authors suggested that the approach could potentially be extended to other disease states and immunological phenotypes. Because the 87-base-pair reads could not distinguish some IMGT-functional V segments, including TRBV6-2 and TRBV6-3, those segments were excluded. Strong co-occurrence of HLA alleles, especially DR and DQ, made assigning TCR associations to individual alleles difficult. The only immune exposure information available for the cohort was CMV serostatus.

The method was the immunoSEQ multiplex PCR assay. A mixture of 60 forward primers for TCR Vbeta segments and 13 reverse primers for TCR Jbeta segments was used in the multiplex PCR. The CDR3 region of rearranged TCR beta genes was amplified from genomic DNA by a multiplex PCR assay. Amplified TCR beta libraries were sequenced as 87-base-pair reads on the Illumina HiSeq System. In the source study's methods: Across the roughly 600 repertoires, a later analysis counted some 80 million unique TCR beta chains, roughly 11 million of which were shared by at least two donors. To remove PCR and sequencing errors, raw reads were error-corrected and collapsed into unique sequences using a nearest-neighbor algorithm that merged closely related sequences. To assign V, D and J gene segments, CDR3 sequences were aligned to IMGT reference sequences. Each retained sequence needed at least a six-nucleotide match to both a V gene segment and a J gene segment. A rearrangement was called productive if the CDR3 had no stop codons and remained in frame with V and J, and every other rearrangement was called non-productive. Following IMGT convention, CDR3 was defined as the stretch from the second conserved V-encoded cysteine up to the conserved J-encoded phenylalanine. In an earlier analysis of approximately 500 of the donors, sequences lacking an unambiguous match to a single V gene segment were excluded. An earlier analysis of a few hundred of the donors classified V segments as functional when productive rearrangements were above 56.7% and as segregating when the standard deviation between donors was above 5%. A statistical classification framework was built for diagnosing cytomegalovirus status from the catalog of TCR beta chain sequences. A later analysis assigned V and J genes by comparing TCR nucleotide sequences with IMGT/GENE-DB human TR gene sequences. A later analysis assigned CDR3 sequences and most-parsimonious VDJ recombination scenarios with the TCRdist pipeline. In a later analysis, every TCR beta chain was defined by the combination of its CDR3 amino acid sequence and its V-gene family, and reads without a unique V-gene family were dropped. As a way to deal with suspected cross-contamination and a sequencing artifact, a later analysis dropped 592 nucleotide sequences that were highly shared and had low generation probability. A later analysis calculated a clonal expansion index for each public chain from normalized within-repertoire ranks of inferred template counts. In a later analysis, generation probabilities were computed using a VDJ recombination model fitted to out-of-frame rearrangements, and the results were checked against IGoR. In a later analysis, hypergeometric tests were used to score TCR-TCR, TCR-HLA and TCR-CMV co-occurrence, with a repertoire-size bias correction applied to TCR pairs. False discovery rates were estimated in a later analysis by permuting HLA or CMV assignments 20 times. In a later analysis, co-occurring TCRs were grouped using DBSCAN, with TCRdist sequence similarity added in when clustering inside HLA-allele-positive subsets. For co-occurrence clustering, repertoires with fewer than 30,000 or more than 120,000 public chains were excluded, along with about five repertoires with anomalous nucleotide sharing. TCRdb mirrors the immuneACCESS table, restricted to in-frame sequences. Some clones are absent from its copies; in checked studies, under half trace to an unresolved V gene, and the reason for the others is unknown. The V and J calls and clone size come from that table; D and trimming were worked out from the DNA. Present in this sample are 150,000 to 200,000 clones, approximately 88% of which were seen just once. The ten top clones hold 0.25% to 0.3% of the sample.

This clone has just one count. No cognate antigen has been identified for it. The input lacks base qualities; no much larger clone sits a single base away. Here V drops 8 bases and J drops 4 bases, and the junction holds 13 bases not matched to any gene. The CDR3 runs 15 residues from the cysteine to the phenylalanine. Only the CDR3 DNA is retained, 45 bases long and in frame from the first base. For CDR1 and CDR2, the germline V gene (reference sequence) lists LNHNV and YYDKDF. The cohort comprised under 700 healthy bone marrow donors. Cohort members were all nominally healthy when sampled, although unrecorded immune exposures were likely present. The donor tested CMV seronegative and was one of the 352 seronegative cohort members. Every donor gave a peripheral blood sample, and the peripheral blood mononuclear cells from that sample were used for TCR beta sequencing. Genomic DNA was extracted from the blood cell samples with the Qiagen DNeasy Blood Extraction Kit.

The sequence derives from a boy aged 5-17 years in good health and CMV-seronegative. Specimen: PBMCs. The chain links TRBV15 with TRBJ2-7; the central 8 bases match TRBD1. CDR3 region: CATQKLQGAEYEQYF. Read as DNA, the sequence is TGTGCCACCCAAAAACTCCAGGGGGCGGAGTACGAGCAGTACTTC.